What follows is one T cell receptor beta chain and its context. Its antigen is still unknown. V gave up 0 bases and J gave up 2 bases, with 14 bases separating them. The CDR3 extends over 17 amino acids. From germline, CDR1 is SGHTA and CDR2 FQGTGA. The PCR made use of 60 Vbeta and 13 Jbeta primers. TCRdb keeps only in-frame clones here, not all; method: immunoSEQ multiplex PCR. This repertoire shows 170,000 or so clones, 60% to 85% found once; its top ten account for around 3.3%. These data are taken from a study of cytomegalovirus exposure and HLA in healthy donors. General study points: Upon later analysis, HLA-associated TCR beta chains proved more clonally expanded than other, equally common chains. Using the classifier, cytomegalovirus status was reportedly diagnosed with high specificity and sensitivity. Researchers counted roughly 150 TCR beta chains as cytomegalovirus-associated. Confirmation was obtained in vitro that a few CMV-associated chains are specific for CMV antigens.

V usage is TRBV7-3 and J usage is TRBJ2-1, with D possibly TRBD1 on 5 matching bases. What was sequenced was PBMCs. This receptor was obtained from a woman aged 40-49 years in good health and CMV-seronegative. CDR3 nucleotides: TGTGCCAGCAGCTTAACGTCCGCCAGGGTCCCCTACAATGAGCAGTTCTTC. Its protein is CASSLTSARVPYNEQFF.